The sequence of this T cell receptor beta chain was determined in a study of shared clonotypes between healthy human individuals. Germline values: CDR1 MNHEY, CDR2 SVGAGI. The CDR3 is 13 residues long. Trimming pared 6 bases from V and 2 bases from J, leaving 10 bases between. General study results and limits: Generation probability values for non-shared clonotypes were lower than those for clonotypes shared by all four donors.

Adult Caucasians living in Nashville, Tennessee made up all of the donors. Splitting of CD4+ cells produced CD45RA+ naive and CD45RA-negative memory subsets. About this clone: Its antigen is not known.

Generated by immunoSEQ multiplex PCR, the TCRdb table keeps only in-frame clones and is missing some. The sample lists 1.4 million to 1.5 million clones; roughly 96% were seen once. J is TRBJ2-5 and V is TRBV6-5; the D is unclear. Material: naive CD4+ T cells sorted from blood. Documented subset: CD45RA+ positively selected. The clonotype comes from a man aged 25-45 years in good health. CDR3 DNA sequence: TGTGCCAGCAGCCTGAGCTTACAAGAGACCCAGTACTTC. Protein product: CASSLSLQETQYF.